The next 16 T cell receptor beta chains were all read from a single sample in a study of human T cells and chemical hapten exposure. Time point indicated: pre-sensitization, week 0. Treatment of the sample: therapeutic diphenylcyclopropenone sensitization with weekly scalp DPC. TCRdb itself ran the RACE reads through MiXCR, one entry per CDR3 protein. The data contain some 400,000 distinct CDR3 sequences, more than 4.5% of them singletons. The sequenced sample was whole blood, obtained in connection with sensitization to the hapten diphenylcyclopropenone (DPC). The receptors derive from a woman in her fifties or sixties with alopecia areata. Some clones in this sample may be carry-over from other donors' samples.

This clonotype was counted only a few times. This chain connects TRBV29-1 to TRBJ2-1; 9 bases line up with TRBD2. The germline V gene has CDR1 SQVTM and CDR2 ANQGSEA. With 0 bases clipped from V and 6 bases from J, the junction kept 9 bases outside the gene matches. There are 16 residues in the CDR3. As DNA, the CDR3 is TGCAGCGTTGAAGACCCCGGGACTAGCTCCGGCAATGAGCAGTTCTTC. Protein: CSVEDPGTSSGNEQFF.

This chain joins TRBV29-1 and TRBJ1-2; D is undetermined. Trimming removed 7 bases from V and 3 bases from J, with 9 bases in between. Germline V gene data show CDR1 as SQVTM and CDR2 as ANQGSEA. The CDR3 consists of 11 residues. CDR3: CSAGEDYGYTF. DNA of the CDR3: TGCAGCGCTGGTGAGGACTATGGCTACACCTTC.

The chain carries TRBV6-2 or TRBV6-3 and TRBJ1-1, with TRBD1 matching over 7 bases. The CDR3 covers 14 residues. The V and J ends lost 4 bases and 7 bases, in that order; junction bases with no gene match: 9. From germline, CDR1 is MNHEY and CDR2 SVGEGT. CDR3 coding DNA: TGTGCCAGCAGTTCAAGCGGGACAGCTGGTGAAGCTTTCTTT. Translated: CASSSSGTAGEAFF.

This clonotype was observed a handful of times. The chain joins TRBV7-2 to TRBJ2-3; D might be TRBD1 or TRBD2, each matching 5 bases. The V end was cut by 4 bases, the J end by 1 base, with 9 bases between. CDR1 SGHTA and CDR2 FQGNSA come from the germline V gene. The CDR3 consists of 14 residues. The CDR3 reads CASSSGPRTDTQYF. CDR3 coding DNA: TGTGCCAGCAGCTCGGGACCACGCACAGATACGCAGTATTTT.

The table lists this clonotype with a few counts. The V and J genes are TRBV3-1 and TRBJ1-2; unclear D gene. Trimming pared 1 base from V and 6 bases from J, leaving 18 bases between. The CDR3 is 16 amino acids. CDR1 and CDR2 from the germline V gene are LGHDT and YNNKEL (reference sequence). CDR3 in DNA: TGTGCCAGCAGCCAAGTTCCGGGCCTTGCTGCTGATGGCTACACCTTC. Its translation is CASSQVPGLAADGYTF.

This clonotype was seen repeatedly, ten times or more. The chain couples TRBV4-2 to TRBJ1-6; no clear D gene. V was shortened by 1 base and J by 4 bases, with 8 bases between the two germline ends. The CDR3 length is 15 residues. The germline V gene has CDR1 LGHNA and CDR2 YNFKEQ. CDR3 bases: TGTGCCAGCAGCCAAGCTCCTTCATATAATTCACCCCTCCACTTT. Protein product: CASSQAPSYNSPLHF.

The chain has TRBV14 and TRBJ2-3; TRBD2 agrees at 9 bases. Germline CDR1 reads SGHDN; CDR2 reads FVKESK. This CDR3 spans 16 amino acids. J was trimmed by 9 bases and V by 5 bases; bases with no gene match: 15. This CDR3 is CASSTSGGPTPWTQYF. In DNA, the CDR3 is TGTGCCAGCAGCACCAGCGGGGGGCCTACCCCGTGGACGCAGTATTTT.

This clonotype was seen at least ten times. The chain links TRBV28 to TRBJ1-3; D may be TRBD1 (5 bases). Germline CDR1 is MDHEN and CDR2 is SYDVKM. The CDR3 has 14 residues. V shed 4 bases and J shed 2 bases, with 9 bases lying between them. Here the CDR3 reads CASSYRGPGNTIYF. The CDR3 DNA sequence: TGTGCCAGCAGTTACCGGGGCCCTGGAAACACCATATATTTT. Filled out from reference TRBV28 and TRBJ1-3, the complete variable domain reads DVKVTQSSRYLVKRTGEKVFLECVQDMDHENMFWYRQDPGLGLRLIYFSYDVKMKEKGDIPEGYSVSREKKERFSLILESASTNQTSMYLCASSYRGPGNTIYFGEGSWLTVV.

CDR3 in amino acids: CASSTTVRDSGNTIYF. The CDR3 DNA reads as TGTGCCAGCAGTACGACAGTGCGGGATTCTGGAAACACCATATATTTT. This chain connects TRBV7-9 to TRBJ1-3, with a tentative D call TRBD1 (5 bases). The CDR3 is made up of 16 amino acids. Germline values: CDR1 SEHNR, CDR2 FQNEAQ (reference sequence). The germline V and J ends were trimmed by 6 bases and 1 base, with 16 bases remaining between them. Complete variable domain (other parts from reference TRBV7-9 and TRBJ1-3): DTGVSQNPRHKITKRGQNVTFRCDPISEHNRLYWYRQTLGQGPEFLTYFQNEAQLEKSRLLSDRFSAERPKGSFSTLEIQRTEQGDSAMYLCASSTTVRDSGNTIYFGEGSWLTVV.

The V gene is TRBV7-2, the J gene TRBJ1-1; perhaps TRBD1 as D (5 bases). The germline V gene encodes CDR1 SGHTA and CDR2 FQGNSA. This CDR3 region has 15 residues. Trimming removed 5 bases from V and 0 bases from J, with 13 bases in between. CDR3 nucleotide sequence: TGTGCCAGCAGCCCGACAGCATTCATGAACACTGAAGCTTTCTTT. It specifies CASSPTAFMNTEAFF.

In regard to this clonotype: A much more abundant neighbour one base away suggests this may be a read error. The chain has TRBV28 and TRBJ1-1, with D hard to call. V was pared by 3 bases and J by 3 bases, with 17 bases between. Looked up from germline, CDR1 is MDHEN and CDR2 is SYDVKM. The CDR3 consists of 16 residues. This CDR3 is CASSLGYGGLDTEAFF. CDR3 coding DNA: TGTGCCAGCAGTTTGGGATATGGCGGTCTGGACACTGAAGCTTTCTTT.

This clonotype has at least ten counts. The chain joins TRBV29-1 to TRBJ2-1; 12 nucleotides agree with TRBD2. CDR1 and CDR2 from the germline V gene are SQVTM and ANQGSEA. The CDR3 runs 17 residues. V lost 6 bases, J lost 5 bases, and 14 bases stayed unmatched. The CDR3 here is CSVTGGVGLAGNNEQFF. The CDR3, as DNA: TGCAGCGTGACAGGGGGCGTAGGACTAGCGGGAAACAATGAGCAGTTCTTC.

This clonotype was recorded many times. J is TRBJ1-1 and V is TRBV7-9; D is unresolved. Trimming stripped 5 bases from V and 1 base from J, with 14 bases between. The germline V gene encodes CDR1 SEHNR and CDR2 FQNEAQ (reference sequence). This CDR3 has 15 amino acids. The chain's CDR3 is CASSPPRAQNTEAFF. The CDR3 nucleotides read TGTGCCAGCAGCCCCCCGAGGGCCCAGAACACTGAAGCTTTCTTT.

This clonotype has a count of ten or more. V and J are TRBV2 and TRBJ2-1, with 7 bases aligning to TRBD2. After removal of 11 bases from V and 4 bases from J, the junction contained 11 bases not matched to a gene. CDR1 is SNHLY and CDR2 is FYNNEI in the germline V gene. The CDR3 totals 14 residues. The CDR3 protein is CALKRGGVYNEQFF. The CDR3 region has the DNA TGTGCCTTAAAGCGGGGAGGCGTATACAATGAGCAGTTCTTC.

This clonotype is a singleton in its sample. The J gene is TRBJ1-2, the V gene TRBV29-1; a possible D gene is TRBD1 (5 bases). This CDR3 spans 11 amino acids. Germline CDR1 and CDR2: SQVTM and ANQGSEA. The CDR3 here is CCGLGGDGYTF. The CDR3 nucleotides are TGCTGCGGTCTTGGGGGAGATGGCTACACCTTC. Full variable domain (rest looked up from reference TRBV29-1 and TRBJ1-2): SAVISQKPSRDICQRGTSLTIQCQVDSQVTMMFWYRQQPGQSLTLIATANQGSEATYESGFVIDKFPISRPNLTFSTLTVSNMSPEDSSIYLCCGLGGDGYTFGSGTRLTVV.

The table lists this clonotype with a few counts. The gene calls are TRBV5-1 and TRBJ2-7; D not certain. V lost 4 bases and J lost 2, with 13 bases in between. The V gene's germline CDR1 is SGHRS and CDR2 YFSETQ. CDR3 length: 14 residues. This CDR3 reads CASSPPGRTYEQYF. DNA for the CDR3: TGCGCCAGCAGCCCCCCGGGCAGAACCTACGAGCAGTACTTC. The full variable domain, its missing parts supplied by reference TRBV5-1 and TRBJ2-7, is KAGVTQTPRYLIKTRGQQVTLSCSPISGHRSVSWYQQTPGQGLQFLFEYFSETQRNKGNFPGRFSGRQFSNSRSEMNVSTLELGDSALYLCASSPPGRTYEQYFGPGTRLTVT.